Following are 5 T cell receptor beta chains from one sample sequenced in a study of monozygotic twins with inflammatory bowel disease. TCRdb reworked the 5' RACE reads into one entry per CDR3 protein, no DNA. The sample table includes approximately 400,000 distinct CDR3 sequences. Sequences were obtained from blood. The receptors were gathered from a human donor with ulcerative colitis or Crohn's disease, or a healthy co-twin of an affected twin (not recorded which).

V and J are TRBV24-1 and TRBJ2-7; TCRdb gives TRBD1 as the D gene, but with no DNA this cannot be confirmed. The CDR3 has 15 amino acids. Germline CDR1 is KGHDR and CDR2 is SFDVKD. CDR3 in amino acids: CATSDSGTGTIEQYF.

The genes are TRBV7-9 and TRBJ2-7; TCRdb gives TRBD1 as the D gene, but with no DNA this cannot be confirmed. CDR3 length: 15 amino acids. CDR1 and CDR2 from the germline V gene are SEHNR and FQNEAQ (reference sequence). The CDR3: CASSSPGGSSYEQYF.

V usage is TRBV11-2 and J usage is TRBJ1-1. Germline lookup yields CDR1 SGHAT and CDR2 FQNNGV. CDR3 size: 13 residues. CDR3 in amino acids: CASSPRWNTEAFF.

This chain uses TRBV6-5 with TRBJ2-6; TCRdb designates TRBD1, a call that cannot be tested without DNA. The CDR3 loop spans 15 amino acids. Germline assignment: CDR1 MNHEY and CDR2 SVGAGI. The CDR3 loop reads CASSYGKGGANVLTF.

The chain is built from TRBV11-2 and TRBJ2-2; the TCRdb D gene call, TRBD1, has no DNA to confirm it. CDR3 length: 19 residues. CDR1 and CDR2 from the germline V gene are SGHAT and FQNNGV. Here the CDR3 reads CASSFYETVRLGDTGELFF.